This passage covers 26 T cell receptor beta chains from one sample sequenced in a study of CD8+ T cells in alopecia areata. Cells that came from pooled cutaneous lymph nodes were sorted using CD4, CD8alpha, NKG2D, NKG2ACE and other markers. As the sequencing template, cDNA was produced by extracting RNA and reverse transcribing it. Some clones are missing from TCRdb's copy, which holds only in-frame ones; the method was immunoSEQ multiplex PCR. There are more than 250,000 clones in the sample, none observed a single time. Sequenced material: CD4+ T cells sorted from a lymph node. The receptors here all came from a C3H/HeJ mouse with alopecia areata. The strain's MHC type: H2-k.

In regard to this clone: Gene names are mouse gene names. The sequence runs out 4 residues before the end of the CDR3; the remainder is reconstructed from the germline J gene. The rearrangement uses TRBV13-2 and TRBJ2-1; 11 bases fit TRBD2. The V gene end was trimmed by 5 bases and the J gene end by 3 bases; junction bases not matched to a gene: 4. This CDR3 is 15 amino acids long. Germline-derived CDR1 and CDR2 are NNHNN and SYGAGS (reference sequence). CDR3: CASGGLGGIYAEQFF. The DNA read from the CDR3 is TGTGCCAGCGGAGGACTGGGGGGAATCTATGCT.

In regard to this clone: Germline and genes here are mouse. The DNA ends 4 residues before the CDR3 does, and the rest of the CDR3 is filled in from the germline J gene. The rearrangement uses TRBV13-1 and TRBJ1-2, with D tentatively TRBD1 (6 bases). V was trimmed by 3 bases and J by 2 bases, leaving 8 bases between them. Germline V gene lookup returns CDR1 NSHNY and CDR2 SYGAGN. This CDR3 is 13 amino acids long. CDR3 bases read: TGTGCCAGCAGTGGGGGGGGCAACTCC. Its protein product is CASSGGGNS. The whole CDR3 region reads CASSGGGNSDYTF.

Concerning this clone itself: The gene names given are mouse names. The sequenced CDR3 bases are TGTGCCAGCAGCGTACAGGGGGCTGGAAACTCC. Protein: CASSVQGAGNS. The full CDR3 protein is CASSVQGAGNSDYTF. V is TRBV4 and J is TRBJ1-2; 9 bases match TRBD1. The read ends 4 residues early relative to the CDR3; the germline J gene fills the gap. With 5 bases clipped from V and 1 base from J, the junction kept 5 bases outside the gene matches. The CDR3 contains 15 residues. Germline assignment: CDR1 LGHDT and CDR2 YNNKQL (reference sequence).

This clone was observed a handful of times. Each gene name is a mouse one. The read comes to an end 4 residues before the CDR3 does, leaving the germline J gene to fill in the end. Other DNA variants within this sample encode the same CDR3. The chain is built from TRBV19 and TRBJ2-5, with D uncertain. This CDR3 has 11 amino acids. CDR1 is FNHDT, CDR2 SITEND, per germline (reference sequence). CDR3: CASSIEDTQYF. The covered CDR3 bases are TGTGCCAGCAGTATAGAAGAC. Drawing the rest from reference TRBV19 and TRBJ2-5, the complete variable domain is GGIITQTPKFLIGQEGQKLTLKCQQNFNHDTMYWYRQDSGKGLRLIYYSITENDLQKGDLSEGYDASREKKSSFSLTVTSAQKNEMAVFLCASSIEDTQYFGPGTRLLVL.

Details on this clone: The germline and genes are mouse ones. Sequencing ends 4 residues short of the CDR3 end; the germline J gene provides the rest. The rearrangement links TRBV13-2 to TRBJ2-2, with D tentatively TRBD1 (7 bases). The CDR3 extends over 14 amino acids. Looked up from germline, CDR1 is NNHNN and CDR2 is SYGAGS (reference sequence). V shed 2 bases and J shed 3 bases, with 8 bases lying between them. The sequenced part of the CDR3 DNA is TGTGCCAGCGGTGAGAGGGGGCACACCGGG. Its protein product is CASGERGHTG. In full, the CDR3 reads CASGERGHTGQLYF.

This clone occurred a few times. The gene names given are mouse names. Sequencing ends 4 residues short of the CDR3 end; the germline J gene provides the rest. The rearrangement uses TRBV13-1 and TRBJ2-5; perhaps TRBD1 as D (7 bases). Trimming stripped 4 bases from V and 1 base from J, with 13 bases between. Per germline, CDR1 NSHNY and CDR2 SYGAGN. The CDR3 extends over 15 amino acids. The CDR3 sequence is CASSNGRGDQDTQYF. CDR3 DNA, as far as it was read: TGTGCCAGCAGTAACGGCAGGGGGGACCAAGAC.

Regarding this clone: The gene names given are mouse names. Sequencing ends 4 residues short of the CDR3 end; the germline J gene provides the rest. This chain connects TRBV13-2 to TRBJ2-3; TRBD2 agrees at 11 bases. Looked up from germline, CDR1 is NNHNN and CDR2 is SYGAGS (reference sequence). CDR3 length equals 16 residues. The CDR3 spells CASGDGNWGGEETLYF. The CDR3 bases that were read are TGTGCCAGCGGTGATGGAAACTGGGGGGGCGAAGAA.

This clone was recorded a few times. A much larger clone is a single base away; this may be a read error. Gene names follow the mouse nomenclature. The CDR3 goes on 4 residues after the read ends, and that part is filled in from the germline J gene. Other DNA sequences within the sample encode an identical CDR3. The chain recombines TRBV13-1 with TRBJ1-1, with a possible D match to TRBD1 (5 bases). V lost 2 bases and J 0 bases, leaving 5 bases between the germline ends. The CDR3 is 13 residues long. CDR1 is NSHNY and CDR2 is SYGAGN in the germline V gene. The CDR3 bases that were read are TGTGCCAGCAGTGACAGGGAGAACACA. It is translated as CASSDRENT. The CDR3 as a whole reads CASSDRENTEVFF.

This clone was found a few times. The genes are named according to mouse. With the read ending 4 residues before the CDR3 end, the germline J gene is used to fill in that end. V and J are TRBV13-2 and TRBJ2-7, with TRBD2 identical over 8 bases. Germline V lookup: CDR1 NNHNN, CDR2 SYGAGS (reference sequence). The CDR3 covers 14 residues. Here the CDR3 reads CASGDWGGSNEQYF. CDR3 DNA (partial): TGTGCCAGCGGTGATTGGGGGGGATCTAAT.

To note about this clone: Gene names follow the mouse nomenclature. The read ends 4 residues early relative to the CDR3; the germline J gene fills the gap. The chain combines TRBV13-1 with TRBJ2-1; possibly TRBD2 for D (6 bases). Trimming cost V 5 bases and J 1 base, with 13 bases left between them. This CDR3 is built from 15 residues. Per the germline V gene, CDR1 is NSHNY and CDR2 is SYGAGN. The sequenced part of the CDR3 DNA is TGTGCCAGCAGCCCCCTCTGGGGAAACTATGCT. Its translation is CASSPLWGNYA. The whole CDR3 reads CASSPLWGNYAEQFF.

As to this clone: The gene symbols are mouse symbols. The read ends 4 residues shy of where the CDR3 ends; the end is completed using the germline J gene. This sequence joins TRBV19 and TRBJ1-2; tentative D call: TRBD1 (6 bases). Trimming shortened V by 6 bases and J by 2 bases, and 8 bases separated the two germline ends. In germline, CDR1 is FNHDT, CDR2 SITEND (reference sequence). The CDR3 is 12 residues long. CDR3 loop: CASKGGNSDYTF. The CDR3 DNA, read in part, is TGTGCCAGCAAGGGGGGGAACTCC.

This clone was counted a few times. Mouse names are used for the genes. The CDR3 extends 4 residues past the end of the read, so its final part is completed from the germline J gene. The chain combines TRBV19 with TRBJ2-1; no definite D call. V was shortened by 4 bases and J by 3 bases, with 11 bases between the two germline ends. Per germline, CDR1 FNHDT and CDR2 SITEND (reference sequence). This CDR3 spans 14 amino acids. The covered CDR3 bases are TGTGCCAGCAGTCCCCGAGGGTCCTATGCT. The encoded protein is CASSPRGSYA. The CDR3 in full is CASSPRGSYAEQFF.

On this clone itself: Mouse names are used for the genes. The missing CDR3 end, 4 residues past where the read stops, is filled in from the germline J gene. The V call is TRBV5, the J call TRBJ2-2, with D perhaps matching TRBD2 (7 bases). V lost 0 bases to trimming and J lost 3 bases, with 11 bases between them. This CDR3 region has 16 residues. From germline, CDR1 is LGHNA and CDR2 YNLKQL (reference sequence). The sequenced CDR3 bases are TGTGCCAGCAGCCAAGATGGGGGGCCGGACACCGGG. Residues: CASSQDGGPDTG. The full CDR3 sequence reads CASSQDGGPDTGQLYF.

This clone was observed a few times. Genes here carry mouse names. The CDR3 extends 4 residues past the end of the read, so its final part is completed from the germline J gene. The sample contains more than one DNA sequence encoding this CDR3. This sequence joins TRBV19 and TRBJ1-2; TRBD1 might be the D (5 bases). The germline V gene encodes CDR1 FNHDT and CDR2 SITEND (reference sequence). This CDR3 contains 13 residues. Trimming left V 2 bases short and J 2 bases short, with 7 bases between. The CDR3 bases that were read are TGTGCCAGCAGTATTTGGGGGAACTCC. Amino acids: CASSIWGNS. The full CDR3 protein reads CASSIWGNSDYTF.

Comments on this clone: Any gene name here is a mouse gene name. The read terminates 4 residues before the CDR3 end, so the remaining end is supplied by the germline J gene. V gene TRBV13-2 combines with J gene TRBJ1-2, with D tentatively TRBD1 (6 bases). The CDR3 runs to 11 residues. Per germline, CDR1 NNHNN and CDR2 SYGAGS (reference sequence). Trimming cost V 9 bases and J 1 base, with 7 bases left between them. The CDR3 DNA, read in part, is TGTGCCAAGGACAGAAACTCC. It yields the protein CAKDRNS. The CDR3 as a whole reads CAKDRNSDYTF.

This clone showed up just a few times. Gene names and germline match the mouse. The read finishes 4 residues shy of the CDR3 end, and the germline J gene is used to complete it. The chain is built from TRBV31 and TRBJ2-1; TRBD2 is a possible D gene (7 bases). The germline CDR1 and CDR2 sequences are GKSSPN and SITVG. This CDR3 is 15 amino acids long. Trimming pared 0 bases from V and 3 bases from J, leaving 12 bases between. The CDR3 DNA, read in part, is TGTGCCTGGAGTCTGAGGGGGGCTCTCTATGCT. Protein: CAWSLRGALYA. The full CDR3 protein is CAWSLRGALYAEQFF.

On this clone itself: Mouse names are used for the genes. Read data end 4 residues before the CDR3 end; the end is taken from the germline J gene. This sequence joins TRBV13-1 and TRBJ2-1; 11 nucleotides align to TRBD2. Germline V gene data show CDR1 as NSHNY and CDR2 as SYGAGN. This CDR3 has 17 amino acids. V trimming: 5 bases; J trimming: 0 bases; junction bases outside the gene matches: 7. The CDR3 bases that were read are TGTGCCAGCAGGGGGGACTGGGGGCGCGATAACTATGCT. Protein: CASRGDWGRDNYA. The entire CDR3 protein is CASRGDWGRDNYAEQFF.

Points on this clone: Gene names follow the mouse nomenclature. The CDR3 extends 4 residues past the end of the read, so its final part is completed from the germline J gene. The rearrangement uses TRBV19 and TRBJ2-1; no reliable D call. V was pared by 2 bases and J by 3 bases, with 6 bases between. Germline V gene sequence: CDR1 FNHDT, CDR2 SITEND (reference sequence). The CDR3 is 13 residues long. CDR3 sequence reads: CASSILSYAEQFF. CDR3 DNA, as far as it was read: TGTGCCAGCAGTATCCTCTCCTATGCT.

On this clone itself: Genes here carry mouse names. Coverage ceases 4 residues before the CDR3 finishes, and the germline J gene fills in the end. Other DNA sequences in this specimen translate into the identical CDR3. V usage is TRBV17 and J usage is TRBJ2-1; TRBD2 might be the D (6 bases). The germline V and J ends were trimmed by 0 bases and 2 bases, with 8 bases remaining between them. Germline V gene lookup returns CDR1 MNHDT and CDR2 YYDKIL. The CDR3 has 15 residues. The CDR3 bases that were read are TGTGCTAGCAGTAGAGATCGGGGGGACTATGCT. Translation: CASSRDRGDYA. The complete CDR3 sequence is CASSRDRGDYAEQFF.

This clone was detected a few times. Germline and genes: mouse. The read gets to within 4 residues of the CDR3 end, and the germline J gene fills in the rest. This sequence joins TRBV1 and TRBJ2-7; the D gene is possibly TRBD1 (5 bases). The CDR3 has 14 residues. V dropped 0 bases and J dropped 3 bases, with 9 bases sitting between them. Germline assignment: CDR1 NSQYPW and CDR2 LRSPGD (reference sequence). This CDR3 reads CTCSADRTHYEQYF. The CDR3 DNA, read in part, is TGCACCTGCAGTGCAGACCGGACACACTAT.

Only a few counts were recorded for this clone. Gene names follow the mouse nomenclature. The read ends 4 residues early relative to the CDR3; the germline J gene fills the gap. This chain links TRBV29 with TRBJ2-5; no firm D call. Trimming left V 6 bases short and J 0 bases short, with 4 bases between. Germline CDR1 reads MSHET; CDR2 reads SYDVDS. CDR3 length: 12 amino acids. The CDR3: CASRLNQDTQYF. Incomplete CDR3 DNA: TGTGCTAGCAGACTTAACCAAGAC. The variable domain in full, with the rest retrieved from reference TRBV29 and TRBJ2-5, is DMKVTQMPRYLIKRMGENVLLECGQDMSHETMYWYRQDPGLGLQLIYISYDVDSNSEGDIPKGYRVSRKKREHFSLILDSAKTNQTSVYFCASRLNQDTQYFGPGTRLLVL.

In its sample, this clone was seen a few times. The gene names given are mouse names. Partial CDR3 DNA: TGTGCCAGCTCTCTCGTTTCCGGGGGGAACTCC. This sequence encodes CASSLVSGGNS. The complete CDR3 protein is CASSLVSGGNSDYTF. The chain is built from TRBV12-1 and TRBJ1-2; D possibly corresponds to TRBD1 (5 bases). The read comes to an end 4 residues before the CDR3 does, leaving the germline J gene to fill in the end. This CDR3 is built from 15 residues. V was cut by 0 bases and J by 2 bases, with 12 bases left in between. Germline CDR1 reads SGHSN; CDR2 reads HYEKVE.

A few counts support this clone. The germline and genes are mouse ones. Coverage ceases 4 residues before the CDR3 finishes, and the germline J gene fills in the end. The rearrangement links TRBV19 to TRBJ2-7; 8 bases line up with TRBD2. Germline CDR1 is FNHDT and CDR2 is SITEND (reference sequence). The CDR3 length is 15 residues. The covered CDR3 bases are TGTGCCAGCAGTATTACTGGGGGAGGGATCGAT. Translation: CASSITGGGID. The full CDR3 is CASSITGGGIDEQYF.

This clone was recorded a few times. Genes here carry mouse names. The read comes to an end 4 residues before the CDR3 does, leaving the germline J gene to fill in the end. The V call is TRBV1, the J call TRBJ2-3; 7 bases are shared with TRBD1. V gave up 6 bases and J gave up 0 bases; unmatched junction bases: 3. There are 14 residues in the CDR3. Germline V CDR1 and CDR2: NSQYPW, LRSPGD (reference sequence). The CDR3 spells CTCRGQTSAETLYF. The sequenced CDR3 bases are TGCACCTGCAGGGGACAGACTAGTGCAGAA.

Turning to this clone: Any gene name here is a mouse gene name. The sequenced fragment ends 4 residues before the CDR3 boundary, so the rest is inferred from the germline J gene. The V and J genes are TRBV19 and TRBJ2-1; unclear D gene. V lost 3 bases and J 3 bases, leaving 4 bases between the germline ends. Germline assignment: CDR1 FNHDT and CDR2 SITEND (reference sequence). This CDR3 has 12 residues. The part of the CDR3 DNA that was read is TGTGCCAGCAGTAAGGTCTATGCT. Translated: CASSKVYA. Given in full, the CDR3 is CASSKVYAEQFF.

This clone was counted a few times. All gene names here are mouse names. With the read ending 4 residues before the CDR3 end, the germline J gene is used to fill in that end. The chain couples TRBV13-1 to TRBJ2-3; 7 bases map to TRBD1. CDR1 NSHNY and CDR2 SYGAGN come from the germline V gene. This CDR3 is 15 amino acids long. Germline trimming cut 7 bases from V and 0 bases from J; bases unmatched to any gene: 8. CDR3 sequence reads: CASATGASSAETLYF. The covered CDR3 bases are TGTGCCAGCGCCACAGGGGCGAGTAGTGCAGAA.